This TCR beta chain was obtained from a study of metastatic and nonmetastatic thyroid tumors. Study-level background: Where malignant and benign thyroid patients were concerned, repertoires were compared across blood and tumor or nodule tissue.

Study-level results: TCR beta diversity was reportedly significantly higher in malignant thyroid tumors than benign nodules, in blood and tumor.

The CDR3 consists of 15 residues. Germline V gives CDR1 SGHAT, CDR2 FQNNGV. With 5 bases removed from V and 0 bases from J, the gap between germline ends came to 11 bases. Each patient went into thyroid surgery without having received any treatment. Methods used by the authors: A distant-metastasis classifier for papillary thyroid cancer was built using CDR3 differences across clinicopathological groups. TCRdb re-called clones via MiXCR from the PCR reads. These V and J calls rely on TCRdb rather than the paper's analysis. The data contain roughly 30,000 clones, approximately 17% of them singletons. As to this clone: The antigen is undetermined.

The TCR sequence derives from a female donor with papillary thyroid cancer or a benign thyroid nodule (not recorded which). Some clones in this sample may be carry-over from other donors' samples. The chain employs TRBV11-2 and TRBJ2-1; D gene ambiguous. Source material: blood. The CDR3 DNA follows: TGTGCCAGCAGCCCCGATGGAGCCTCCTACAATGAGCAGTTCTTC. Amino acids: CASSPDGASYNEQFF.